The 18 T cell receptor beta chains reported below all come from one sample, sequenced in a study of blood T cell repertoires in COVID-19. Profiled with immunoSEQ multiplex PCR; TCRdb holds only in-frame clones, not every one. The table shows roughly 460,000 clones, with approximately 90% occurring only once. Sequencing was done on a sample of peripheral blood. The origin of the receptors is a man aged 18 to 29 with COVID-19, enrolled during active disease.

The chain employs TRBV18 and TRBJ1-6; TRBD1 is a possible D gene (5 bases). V was shortened by 0 bases and J by 6 bases, with 9 bases between the two germline ends. Germline V gives CDR1 KGHSH, CDR2 LQKENI. This CDR3 has 15 amino acids. This chain's CDR3 is CASSPPGRGNSPLHF. CDR3 nucleotides: TGTGCCAGCTCACCACCGGGAAGGGGTAATTCACCCCTCCACTTT.

The rearrangement links TRBV2 to TRBJ2-3, with D unclear. CDR3 size: 14 residues. Germline V gene lookup returns CDR1 SNHLY and CDR2 FYNNEI. The V end lost 3 bases, the J end lost 0 bases, and 7 bases lay between the germline ends. CDR3 region: CASSDSTSTDTQYF. The CDR3 DNA reads TGTGCCAGCAGTGACTCTACTAGCACAGATACGCAGTATTTT.

The chain uses TRBV7-9 and TRBJ2-3, with 7 bases lining up with TRBD1. The CDR3 is 18 residues long. CDR1 and CDR2 from the germline V gene are SEHNR and FQNEAQ (reference sequence). The trim removed 1 base at V and 4 bases at J, leaving 14 bases unmatched. The CDR3 reads CASSLGEGAVTISDTQYF. The DNA for the CDR3 is TGTGCCAGCAGCTTAGGAGAGGGGGCGGTGACGATCTCAGATACGCAGTATTTT.

The J gene is TRBJ2-7, the V gene TRBV18, with 8 bases identical to TRBD1. Germline V gene data show CDR1 as KGHSH and CDR2 as LQKENI. V shed 3 bases, J shed 6 bases, and the junction held 7 bases outside the gene matches. CDR3 length: 14 amino acids. The CDR3 loop is CASSPKDRAGEQYF. The CDR3 DNA reads as TGTGCCAGCTCACCTAAGGACAGGGCGGGCGAGCAGTACTTC.

V and J are TRBV29-1 and TRBJ2-7; 9 bases align to TRBD2. The CDR3 runs 16 residues. V trimming: 0 bases; J trimming: 4 bases; junction bases outside the gene matches: 10. Per germline, CDR1 SQVTM and CDR2 ANQGSEA. As DNA, the CDR3 is TGCAGCGTTGAAGATTTCGCGACTAGCGGTCGATACGAGCAGTACTTC. Its protein is CSVEDFATSGRYEQYF.

The chain employs TRBV7-3 and TRBJ2-3, with a weak D call TRBD2 (6 bases). Trimming stripped 5 bases from V and 3 bases from J, with 12 bases between. The CDR3 has 14 amino acids. Germline V gene lookup returns CDR1 SGHTA and CDR2 FQGTGA. The CDR3 DNA sequence: TGTGCCAGCAGCGCCCCGGGGAGGACAGATACGCAGTATTTT. Translated: CASSAPGRTDTQYF.

This clone showed up just a few times. V gene TRBV19 combines with J gene TRBJ2-7; no firm D call. The CDR3 sequence is 13 residues long. With 3 bases removed from V and 3 bases from J, the gap between germline ends came to 9 bases. The germline V gene has CDR1 LNHDA and CDR2 SQIVND (reference sequence). CDR3 nucleotide sequence: TGTGCCAGTAGTATTTCACAGAACTACGAGCAGTACTTC. Protein: CASSISQNYEQYF.

This chain connects TRBV19 to TRBJ2-5; no clear D gene. V was trimmed by 5 bases and J by 5 bases, leaving 12 bases between them. There are 13 residues in the CDR3. CDR1 is LNHDA, CDR2 SQIVND, per germline (reference sequence). The CDR3 spells CASSRTVRETQYF. CDR3 bases: TGTGCCAGTAGTCGAACGGTCCGTGAGACCCAGTACTTC.

The rearrangement uses TRBV29-1 and TRBJ2-3; 7 nucleotides align to TRBD2. The CDR3 covers 13 residues. Losses at the gene ends were 2 bases for V and 7 bases for J; bases not matched to a gene: 6. Germline V gene sequence: CDR1 SQVTM, CDR2 ANQGSEA. Here the CDR3 reads CSVELGGGNTQYF. The CDR3 nucleotides are TGCAGCGTTGAACTTGGGGGAGGGAATACGCAGTATTTT.

The J gene is TRBJ2-3, the V gene TRBV5-5; D is ambiguous. V lost 4 bases and J 7 bases, leaving 7 bases between the germline ends. The CDR3 loop spans 11 amino acids. Germline values: CDR1 SGHKS, CDR2 YYEKEE (reference sequence). DNA of the CDR3: TGTGCCAGCAGCGCGAGTTATACGCAGTATTTT. Its protein product is CASSASYTQYF.

The CDR3 region is CASSSQGRTYEQYF. CDR3 nucleotide sequence: TGTGCCAGCAGTTCCCAGGGAAGGACCTACGAGCAGTACTTC. V gene TRBV28 combines with J gene TRBJ2-7; weak D call: TRBD1 (5 bases). Trimming shortened V by 4 bases and J by 2 bases, and 12 bases separated the two germline ends. Germline values: CDR1 MDHEN, CDR2 SYDVKM. The CDR3 runs to 14 residues. The full variable domain, rest sourced from reference TRBV28 and TRBJ2-7, is DVKVTQSSRYLVKRTGEKVFLECVQDMDHENMFWYRQDPGLGLRLIYFSYDVKMKEKGDIPEGYSVSREKKERFSLILESASTNQTSMYLCASSSQGRTYEQYFGPGTRLTVT.

The genes are TRBV12-3 or TRBV12-4 and TRBJ1-1, with D maybe TRBD1 (6 bases). The CDR3 has 11 amino acids. The V gene lost 6 bases and the J gene lost 7 bases, with 9 bases spanning the gap. The CDR3 coding sequence is TGTGCCAGCAGGAGGACAGATGAAGCTTTCTTT. It codes for CASRRTDEAFF.

V and J are TRBV12-3 or TRBV12-4 and TRBJ2-3; D gene ambiguous. CDR3 length: 13 amino acids. The ends were cut back, 4 bases at V and 2 bases at J, with 7 bases in the middle. The CDR3 sequence is CASSSLNTDTQYF. Here the CDR3 DNA reads TGTGCCAGCAGTTCCTTAAACACAGATACGCAGTATTTT.

This clone was counted a few times. The chain employs TRBV11-3 and TRBJ2-1; 8 bases map to TRBD1. Germline lookup yields CDR1 SGHNT and CDR2 YENEEA. The ends lost 4 bases at V and 5 bases at J; junction bases unmatched: 7. The CDR3 contains 15 residues. The CDR3 DNA is TGTGCCAGCAGCTCTCGACAGGGGAAGAACAATGAGCAGTTCTTC. Its translation is CASSSRQGKNNEQFF.

This clone was seen once. The rearrangement uses TRBV9 and TRBJ2-3; D may be TRBD1 (7 bases). Trimming cost V 2 bases and J 2 bases, with 15 bases left between them. The CDR3 consists of 16 residues. Germline V gene data show CDR1 as SGDLS and CDR2 as YYNGEE. CDR3 protein: CASSVTTGRLTDTQYF. For the CDR3, the DNA is TGTGCCAGCAGCGTGACGACAGGGAGGCTCACAGATACGCAGTATTTT.

J is TRBJ1-2 and V is TRBV4-1; tentatively, D is TRBD1 (6 bases). The CDR3 is 14 residues long. Trimming removed 6 bases at V and 4 bases at J, with 15 bases between. CDR1 is MGHRA, CDR2 YSYEKL, per germline. CDR3 residues: CASSLRGVSYGYTF. The CDR3 region has the DNA TGCGCCAGCAGTCTCAGGGGAGTGAGCTATGGCTACACCTTC.

The chain carries TRBV19 and TRBJ1-5; D might be TRBD1 (5 bases). V shed 7 bases and J shed 2 bases, with 15 bases lying between them. CDR1 is LNHDA and CDR2 is SQIVND in the germline V gene (reference sequence). The length of the CDR3 is 15 residues. The CDR3: CASTRDREGNQPQHF. CDR3 sequence (DNA): TGTGCCAGTACCCGCGACAGAGAGGGCAATCAGCCCCAGCATTTT.

In nucleotides, the CDR3 is TGTGCCAGCAGGCAGACTGAAGAGACCCAGTACTTC. It is translated as CASRQTEETQYF. This chain uses TRBV7-9 with TRBJ2-5, with D unresolved. The germline CDR1 and CDR2 sequences are SEHNR and FQNEAQ (reference sequence). With 6 bases removed from V and 3 bases from J, the gap between germline ends came to 8 bases. The CDR3 covers 12 residues.